This T cell receptor (beta chain) was sequenced for a study of tumor-infiltrating lymphocytes in primary liver carcinoma. As for the study in general: Samples had roughly 3.65 to 7.5 million productive TCRbeta reads, comparable between tissue types.

General study points: Paired tumor-adjacent and tumor-blood samples overlapped less than tumor region pairs did. Tumor tissue displayed a significantly greater top-250-clone fraction than blood (p = 0.039).

There are many counts of this clonotype. Its specificity is not known. With a constant-region primer, TCR beta cDNA was made from roughly 500 ng of total RNA. ARM-PCR was slightly modified, and three nested multiplex PCR rounds with it gave rise to the TCR beta libraries. TCRdb itself ran the multiplex PCR reads through MiXCR, one entry per CDR3 protein. The sample lists 95,000 to 100,000 distinct CDR3 sequences, approximately 70% occurring once. Co-extracted RNA and DNA came from roughly 20-30 mg of unsorted bulk tissue. There were over 75% viable tumor cells in every single sample of tumor. The source of this sequence is an older woman with primary liver carcinoma and hepatitis B virus infection. Input material: liver tumor tissue from sampling region 2. The sample's subset: tumor region T2, inferior pole.

The CDR3 sequence is CASSSQLGLAYEQYF. The CDR3 region has the DNA TGTGCCAGCAGTTCCCAGCTGGGACTAGCGTACGAGCAGTACTTC. The genes are TRBV6-1 and TRBJ2-7, with 10 bases identical to TRBD2. Trimming at V came to 5 bases and at J to 4 bases, leaving 8 bases not matched to a gene. The CDR3 runs 15 residues. CDR1 is MNHNS, CDR2 SASEGT, per germline.